One sample yielded the 16 T cell receptor beta chains listed below, sequenced in a study of CD8 T cells in ankylosing spondylitis listed by TCRdb under 2017. Their target antigens are unknown. Preparation of the library involved 5' RACE. Sequencer: Illumina HiSeq 2500. TCRdb ran its own pipeline on the public reads, namely fastp trimming at Q25 and MiXCR clone calling, and kept in-frame beta chains. Duplicate CDR3 protein sequences are folded into a single record with the most common DNA and genes. This sample is represented by around 490,000 distinct CDR3 sequences; roughly 5.3% of them were singletons. Together, the top ten hold around 3.4% of the sample. Summary of the overall study and its limitations: A TCR beta motif made up of seven or eight highly homologous amino acid variants appeared to be characteristic of blood from ankylosing spondylitis patients.

Source material: blood, either unsorted or a sorted T cell fraction (not recorded which). The receptors originated from a male donor with ankylosing spondylitis.

Ten or more counts support this clonotype. The chain recombines TRBV7-9 with TRBJ2-2, with TRBD2 matching 10 bases. The CDR3 has 14 amino acids. Germline CDR1 SEHNR, CDR2 FQNEAQ (reference sequence). The J segment lost 6 bases and the V segment lost 5 bases, leaving 3 bases of the junction unmatched. The chain's CDR3 is CASSLLAGPGELFF. The CDR3 coding sequence is TGTGCCAGCAGCCTACTAGCGGGACCCGGGGAGCTGTTTTTT.

This clonotype was observed many times. One end of the junction does not line up with germline, which may come from a read error. CDR3 protein: CASILGQINQPQHF. CDR3 nucleotides: TGTGCCAGCATTTTAGGGCAGATCAATCAGCCCCAGCATTTT. The V gene is TRBV12-3 or TRBV12-4, the J gene TRBJ1-5; D not certain. This CDR3 region has 14 residues.

This clonotype was detected ten times or more. This chain links TRBV13 with TRBJ1-5; D perhaps matches TRBD1 (6 bases). Germline-derived CDR1 and CDR2 are PRHDT and FYEKMQ (reference sequence). V was shortened by 5 bases and J by 4 bases, with 15 bases between the two germline ends. CDR3 length: 15 residues. CDR3 coding DNA: TGTGCCAGCAGCCGCTCCAGGGGCGGGAATCAGCCCCAGCATTTT. This gives the protein CASSRSRGGNQPQHF.

This clonotype was seen many times. This chain connects TRBV7-9 to TRBJ1-5, with D tentatively TRBD1 (5 bases). There are 15 residues in the CDR3. CDR1 SEHNR and CDR2 FQNEAQ come from the germline V gene (reference sequence). V dropped 1 base and J dropped 7 bases, with 14 bases sitting between them. This CDR3 is CASSLDDSWGQPQHF. DNA of the CDR3: TGTGCCAGCAGCTTAGATGACAGTTGGGGCCAGCCCCAGCATTTT. The full variable domain, rest sourced from reference TRBV7-9 and TRBJ1-5, is DTGVSQNPRHKITKRGQNVTFRCDPISEHNRLYWYRQTLGQGPEFLTYFQNEAQLEKSRLLSDRFSAERPKGSFSTLEIQRTEQGDSAMYLCASSLDDSWGQPQHFGDGTRLSIL.

In this sample, this clonotype turned up many times. The J gene is TRBJ2-5, the V gene TRBV27; D perhaps matches TRBD2 (5 bases). Looked up from germline, CDR1 is MNHEY and CDR2 is SMNVEV (reference sequence). With 5 bases removed from V and 5 bases from J, the gap between germline ends came to 12 bases. The CDR3 is 13 residues long. This chain's CDR3 is CASSRGGWETQYF. The CDR3 bases are TGTGCCAGCAGTCGAGGAGGTTGGGAGACCCAGTACTTC.

This clonotype was seen repeatedly, ten times or more. The chain employs TRBV29-1 and TRBJ2-3; 8 bases map to TRBD2. V shed 7 bases, J shed 2 bases, and the junction held 14 bases outside the gene matches. This CDR3 is built from 16 residues. Per germline, CDR1 SQVTM and CDR2 ANQGSEA. The CDR3, as DNA: TGCAGCGGCATGACTAGCGCGGGAATTCTCACAGATACGCAGTATTTT. Its protein product is CSGMTSAGILTDTQYF.

This clonotype was observed many times. This chain connects TRBV7-3 to TRBJ1-3; 7 positions match TRBD1. J lost 3 bases, V lost 5 bases, and 4 bases had no gene match. Germline V gene sequence: CDR1 SGHTA, CDR2 FQGTGA. CDR3 length equals 14 residues. CDR3 nucleotides: TGTGCCAGCAGCCCGACAGGGAATGGAAACACCATATATTTT. This sequence encodes CASSPTGNGNTIYF.

Ten or more counts support this clonotype. V usage is TRBV20-1 and J usage is TRBJ1-1; unclear D gene. The CDR3 contains 12 residues. V was cut by 0 bases and J by 3 bases, with 5 bases left in between. The germline CDR1 and CDR2 sequences are DFQATT and SNEGSKA (reference sequence). The DNA for the CDR3 is TGCAGTGCTAGAGACCGGTACACTGAAGCTTTCTTT. Its protein product is CSARDRYTEAFF.

This clonotype was seen more than once but under ten times. The chain employs TRBV4-1 and TRBJ1-4; 8 bases match TRBD1. V lost 0 bases, J lost 13 bases, and 22 bases stayed unmatched. CDR1 and CDR2 from the germline V gene are MGHRA and YSYEKL. The CDR3 sequence is 19 residues long. This chain's CDR3 is CASSQDVARVRTGSRRLFF. In DNA, the CDR3 is TGCGCCAGCAGCCAAGATGTGGCGAGGGTTAGGACAGGGTCGCGTAGACTGTTTTTT.

Many counts were recorded for this clonotype. The CDR3 spells CSATTGLNTEAFF. The CDR3 bases are TGCAGTGCTACGACAGGGCTTAACACTGAAGCTTTCTTT. The V call is TRBV20-1, the J call TRBJ1-1, with TRBD1 identical over 7 bases. The CDR3 runs 13 residues. Germline values: CDR1 DFQATT, CDR2 SNEGSKA (reference sequence). The V gene end was trimmed by 4 bases and the J gene end by 2 bases; junction bases not matched to a gene: 4.

This clonotype showed up many times. This chain uses TRBV7-8 with TRBJ2-3, with D unclear. The germline V gene encodes CDR1 SGHVS and CDR2 FQNEAQ. The V end lost 6 bases, the J end lost 0 bases, and 10 bases lay between the germline ends. This CDR3 has 14 residues. DNA for the CDR3: TGTGCCAGCAGTACTGGGCCTAGCACAGATACGCAGTATTTT. Translation gives CASSTGPSTDTQYF. The whole variable domain, filled in from reference TRBV7-8 and TRBJ2-3, reads GAGVSQSPRYKVAKRGQDVALRCDPISGHVSLFWYQQALGQGPEFLTYFQNEAQLDKSGLPSDRFFAERPEGSVSTLKIQRTQQEDSAVYLCASSTGPSTDTQYFGPGTRLTVL.

This clonotype came up many times. The rearrangement uses TRBV6-2 or TRBV6-3 and TRBJ2-5; D gene unclear. The CDR3 contains 13 residues. Trimming shortened V by 7 bases and J by 3 bases, and 12 bases separated the two germline ends. Germline V CDR1 and CDR2: MNHEY, SVGEGT. DNA of the CDR3: TGTGCCAGCAACTCTGTTATTAAAGAGACCCAGTACTTC. This codes for CASNSVIKETQYF.

This clonotype was recorded at least ten times. The genes are TRBV12-3 or TRBV12-4 and TRBJ1-2; TRBD1 might be the D (5 bases). Trimming pared 4 bases from V and 7 bases from J, leaving 16 bases between. CDR3 length: 14 amino acids. CDR3 residues: CASSYQDNLSGYTF. CDR3 DNA sequence: TGTGCCAGCAGTTACCAGGACAATCTCTCTGGCTACACCTTC.

This clonotype has a count of ten or more. The chain has TRBV29-1 and TRBJ2-5; no firm D call. CDR1 is SQVTM, CDR2 ANQGSEA, per germline. Trimming stripped 5 bases from V and 5 bases from J, with 9 bases between. CDR3 length equals 11 residues. In nucleotides, the CDR3 is TGCAGCGTTCTGGTGACGGAGACCCAGTACTTC. It encodes CSVLVTETQYF.

This clonotype was picked up many times. The rearrangement joins TRBV7-2 to TRBJ2-1; 7 bases agree with TRBD2. V shed 4 bases, J shed 3 bases, and the junction held 12 bases outside the gene matches. Germline CDR1 reads SGHTA; CDR2 reads FQGNSA. The CDR3 loop spans 17 amino acids. CDR3 loop: CASSWGIAGGNYNEQFF. In DNA, the CDR3 is TGTGCCAGCAGCTGGGGGATAGCGGGCGGCAACTACAATGAGCAGTTCTTC. The full variable domain, its missing parts supplied by reference TRBV7-2 and TRBJ2-1, is GAGVSQSPSNKVTEKGKDVELRCDPISGHTALYWYRQSLGQGLEFLIYFQGNSAPDKSGLPSDRFSAERTGGSVSTLTIQRTQQEDSAVYLCASSWGIAGGNYNEQFFGPGTRLTVL.

This clonotype was seen many times. The gene calls are TRBV11-2 and TRBJ2-3; 10 nucleotides agree with TRBD2. The V gene's germline CDR1 is SGHAT and CDR2 FQNNGV. The trim removed 5 bases at V and 4 bases at J, leaving 18 bases unmatched. The CDR3 has 19 amino acids. DNA for the CDR3: TGTGCCAGCAGCCTCTCCCCGGGACTAGCGCGCCTTCCTCCAGATACGCAGTATTTT. Protein product: CASSLSPGLARLPPDTQYF.